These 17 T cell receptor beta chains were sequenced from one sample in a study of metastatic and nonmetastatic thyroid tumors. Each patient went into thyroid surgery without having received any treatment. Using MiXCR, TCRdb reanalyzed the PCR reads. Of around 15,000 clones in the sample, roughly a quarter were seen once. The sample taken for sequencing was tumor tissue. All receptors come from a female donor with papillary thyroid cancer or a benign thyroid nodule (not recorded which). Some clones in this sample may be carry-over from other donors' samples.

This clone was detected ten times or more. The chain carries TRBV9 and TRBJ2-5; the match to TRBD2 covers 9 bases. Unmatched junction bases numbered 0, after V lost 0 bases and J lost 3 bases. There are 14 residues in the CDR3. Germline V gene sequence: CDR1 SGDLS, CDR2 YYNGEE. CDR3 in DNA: TGTGCCAGCAGCGTAGGACTAGCGGAAGAGACCCAGTACTTC. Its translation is CASSVGLAEETQYF.

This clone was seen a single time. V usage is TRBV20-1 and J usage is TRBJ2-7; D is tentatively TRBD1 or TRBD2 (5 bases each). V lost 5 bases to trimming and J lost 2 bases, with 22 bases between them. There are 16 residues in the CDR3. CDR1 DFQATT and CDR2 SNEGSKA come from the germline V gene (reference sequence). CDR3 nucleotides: TGCAGTGCTCGCGATACCGGGACCTATCCTCCCTACGAGCAGTACTTC. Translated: CSARDTGTYPPYEQYF.

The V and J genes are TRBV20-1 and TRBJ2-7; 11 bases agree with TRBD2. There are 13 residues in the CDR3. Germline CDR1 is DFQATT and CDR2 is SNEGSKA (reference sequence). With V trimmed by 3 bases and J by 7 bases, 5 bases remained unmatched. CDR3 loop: CSARTSGKQEQYF. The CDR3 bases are TGCAGTGCTAGGACTAGCGGGAAGCAAGAGCAGTACTTC.

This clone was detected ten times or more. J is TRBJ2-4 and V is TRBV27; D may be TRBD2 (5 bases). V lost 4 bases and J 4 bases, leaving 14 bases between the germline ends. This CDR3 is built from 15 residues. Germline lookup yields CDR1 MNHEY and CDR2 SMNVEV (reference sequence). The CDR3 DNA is TGTGCCAGCAGTTCCCCTCGGGGTGGTAAAAACATTCAGTACTTC. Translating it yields CASSSPRGGKNIQYF.

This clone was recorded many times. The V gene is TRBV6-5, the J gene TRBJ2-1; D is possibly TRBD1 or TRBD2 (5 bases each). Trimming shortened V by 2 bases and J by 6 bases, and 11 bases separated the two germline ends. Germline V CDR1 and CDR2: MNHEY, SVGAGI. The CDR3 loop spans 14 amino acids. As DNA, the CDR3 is TGTGCCAGCAGTTACGGGGCAGGGACCAATGAGCAGTTCTTC. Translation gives CASSYGAGTNEQFF.

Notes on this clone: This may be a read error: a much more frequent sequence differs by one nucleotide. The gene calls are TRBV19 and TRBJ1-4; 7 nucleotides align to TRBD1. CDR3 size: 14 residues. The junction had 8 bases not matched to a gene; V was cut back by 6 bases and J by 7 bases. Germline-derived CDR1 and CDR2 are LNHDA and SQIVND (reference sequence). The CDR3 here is CASRAQGSSEKLFF. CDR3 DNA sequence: TGTGCCAGTAGGGCACAGGGGTCGAGTGAAAAACTGTTTTTT.

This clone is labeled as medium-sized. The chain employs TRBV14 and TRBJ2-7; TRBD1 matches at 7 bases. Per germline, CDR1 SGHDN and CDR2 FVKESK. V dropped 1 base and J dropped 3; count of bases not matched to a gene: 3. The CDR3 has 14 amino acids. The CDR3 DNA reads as TGTGCCAGCAGCCAAGCTAGGACAGGCTACGAGCAGTACTTC. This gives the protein CASSQARTGYEQYF.

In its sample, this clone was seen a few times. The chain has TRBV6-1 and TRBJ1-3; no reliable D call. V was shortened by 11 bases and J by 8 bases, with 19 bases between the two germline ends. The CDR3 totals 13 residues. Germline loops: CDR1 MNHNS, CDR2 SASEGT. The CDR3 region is CAVRETARHTIYF. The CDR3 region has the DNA TGTGCCGTACGAGAGACGGCTAGGCACACCATATATTTT.

CDR3 sequence (DNA): TGTGCCAGCAGCTCGGGACTAGCGGGAGCGATTGAGCAGTTCTTC. It translates to CASSSGLAGAIEQFF. This rearrangement joins TRBV11-2 to TRBJ2-1; 14 bases are shared with TRBD2. The CDR3 covers 15 residues. The trim removed 4 bases at V and 9 bases at J, leaving 5 bases unmatched. Per germline, CDR1 SGHAT and CDR2 FQNNGV.

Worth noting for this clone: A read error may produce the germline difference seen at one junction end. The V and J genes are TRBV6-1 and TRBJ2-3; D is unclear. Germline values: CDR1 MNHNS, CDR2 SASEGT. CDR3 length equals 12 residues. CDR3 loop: CASSKITDTLYF. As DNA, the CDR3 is TGTGCCAGCAGTAAGATCACAGATACGCTGTATTTT.

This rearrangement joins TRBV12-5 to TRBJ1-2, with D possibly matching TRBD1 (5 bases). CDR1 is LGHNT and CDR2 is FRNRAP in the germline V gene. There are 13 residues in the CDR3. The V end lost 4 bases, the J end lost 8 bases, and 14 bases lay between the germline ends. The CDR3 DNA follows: TGTGCTAGTGGTTACTACGGGGCGGGAGGCTACACCTTC. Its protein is CASGYYGAGGYTF.

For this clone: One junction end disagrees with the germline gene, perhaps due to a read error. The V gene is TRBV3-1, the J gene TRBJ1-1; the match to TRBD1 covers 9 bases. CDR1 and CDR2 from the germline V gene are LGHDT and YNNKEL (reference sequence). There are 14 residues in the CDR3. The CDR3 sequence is CASSLDRGNTEASF. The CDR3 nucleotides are TGTGCCAGTAGCCTAGACAGGGGGAACACTGAAGCTTCCTTT.

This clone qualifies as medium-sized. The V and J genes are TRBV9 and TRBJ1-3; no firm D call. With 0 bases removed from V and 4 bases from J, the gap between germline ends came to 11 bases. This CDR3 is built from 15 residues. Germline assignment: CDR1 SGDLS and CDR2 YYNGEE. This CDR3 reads CASSVDKGTGNTIYF. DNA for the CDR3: TGTGCCAGCAGCGTAGACAAGGGAACCGGAAACACCATATATTTT.

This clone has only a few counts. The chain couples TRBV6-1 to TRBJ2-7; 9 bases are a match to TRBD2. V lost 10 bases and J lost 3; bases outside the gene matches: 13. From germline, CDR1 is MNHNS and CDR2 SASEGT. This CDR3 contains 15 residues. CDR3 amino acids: CATRPGSSGIYEQYF. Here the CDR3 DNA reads TGTGCCACCCGACCAGGGTCTAGCGGGATCTACGAGCAGTACTTC.

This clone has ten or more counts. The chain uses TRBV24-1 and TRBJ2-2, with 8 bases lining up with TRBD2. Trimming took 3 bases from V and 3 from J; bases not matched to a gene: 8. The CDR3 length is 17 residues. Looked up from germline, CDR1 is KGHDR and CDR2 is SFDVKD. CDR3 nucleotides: TGTGCCACCAGTGATATTGGGCGGGAGGCGCACACCGGGGAGCTGTTTTTT. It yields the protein CATSDIGREAHTGELFF.

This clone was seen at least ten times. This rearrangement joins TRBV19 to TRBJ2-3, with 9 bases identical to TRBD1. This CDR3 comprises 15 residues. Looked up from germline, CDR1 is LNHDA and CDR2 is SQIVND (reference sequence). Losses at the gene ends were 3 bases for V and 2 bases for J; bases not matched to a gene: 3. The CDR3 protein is CASSMGQGHTDTQYF. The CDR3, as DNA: TGTGCCAGTAGTATGGGACAGGGCCACACAGATACGCAGTATTTT.

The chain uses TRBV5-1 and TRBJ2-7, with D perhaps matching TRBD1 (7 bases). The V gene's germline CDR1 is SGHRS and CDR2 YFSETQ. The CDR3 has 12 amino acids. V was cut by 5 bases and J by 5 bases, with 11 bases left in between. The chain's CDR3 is CASREGAHEQYF. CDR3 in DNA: TGCGCCAGCAGGGAGGGGGCCCACGAGCAGTACTTC.